This is a list of T cell receptor beta chains from one sample in a study of shared clonotypes between healthy human individuals. TCRdb's copy holds only in-frame clones and misses some; the assay was immunoSEQ multiplex PCR. The repertoire holds approximately 340,000 clones, more than 60% seen once, with 8% to 13% in the top ten. The sequencing sample was made of memory CD4+ T cells sorted from blood. The receptors stem from a man in his thirties or forties in good health. Both conserved end residues are part of each CDR3. The D gene is left open where the match is weak. Only some rows state a clone size, as once, few, many or a class for expanded clones.

d_call	clone_size	v_call	j_call	cdr3_nt	cdr3_aa
NA	many	TRBV5-8	TRBJ1-1	TGTGCCAGCAGCTTGGCCTGGGGGCGGAACACTGAAGCTTTCTTT	CASSLAWGRNTEAFF
TRBD2	few	TRBV5-1	TRBJ2-7	TGCGCCAGCAGCTTCGGACTAGCGGGAGTCAAGGAGCAGTACTTC	CASSFGLAGVKEQYF
NA	once	TRBV5-5	TRBJ2-2	TGTGCCAGCAGCTTACGAGGGGACACCGGGGAGCTGTTTTTT	CASSLRGDTGELFF
NA	NA	TRBV5-4	TRBJ2-7	TGTGCCAGCAGCTTCTCCGTCGGGAGTCTCGACGAGCAGTACTTC	CASSFSVGSLDEQYF
NA	NA	TRBV5-8	TRBJ2-7	TGTGCCAGCAAGGGACGGAGATCCTCCTACGAGCAGTACTTC	CASKGRRSSYEQYF
NA	NA	TRBV7-2	TRBJ2-2	TGTGCCAGCAGCTTAGCACTATTTCCGCGGGCCGGGGAGCTGTTTTTT	CASSLALFPRAGELFF
NA	few	TRBV7-9	TRBJ1-2	TGTGCCAGCAGCTCGGACGGATGGGGTACCTTC	CASSSDGWGTF
NA	few	TRBV25-1	TRBJ2-5	TGTGCCAGCATGGACTTAACGAGCCAAGAGACCCAGTACTTC	CASMDLTSQETQYF
TRBD2	NA	TRBV19	TRBJ2-1	TGTGCCAGTAGTAGGGGGACTAGCGGGAGTATCGCCTACAATGAGCAGTTCTTC	CASSRGTSGSIAYNEQFF
NA	NA	TRBV5-5	TRBJ1-5	TGTGCCAGCAGTCGGGACACCAATCAGCCCCAGCATTTT	CASSRDTNQPQHF
TRBD1	NA	TRBV7-9	TRBJ2-5	TGTGCCAGCGATCCAGGGTGGCGGCCGGGACAGACCCAAGAGACCCAGTACTTC	CASDPGWRPGQTQETQYF
NA	NA	TRBV11-2	TRBJ1-4	TGTGCCAGCAGCACCCTATCCGAAAAACTGTTTTTT	CASSTLSEKLFF
NA	many	TRBV30	TRBJ2-3	TGTGCCTGGAGTTTACAAAACACAGATACGCAGTATTTT	CAWSLQNTDTQYF
NA	NA	TRBV7-8	TRBJ1-1	TGTGCCAGCAGCCCCGCGGGGAACACTGAAGCTTTCTTT	CASSPAGNTEAFF
TRBD2	NA	TRBV7-2	TRBJ2-3	TGTGCCAGCAGCTTAGCCGGCAGCGGGAGTGGCCTGCCGCAGTATTTT	CASSLAGSGSGLPQYF
TRBD2	NA	TRBV19	TRBJ2-3	TGTGCCACCGGGACTAGCGGGAGTACAGATACGCAGTATTTT	CATGTSGSTDTQYF
NA	NA	TRBV5-8	TRBJ1-1	TGTGCCAGCAGCTTGCAGGCGGTCCTGCGGGAAGCTTTCTTT	CASSLQAVLREAFF
NA	NA	TRBV30	TRBJ2-5	TGTGCCTGGACTGGGGTCGGGAAAGAGACCCAGTACTTC	CAWTGVGKETQYF
NA	NA	TRBV25-1	TRBJ1-2	TGTGCCAGCAGTGAATGGCGAGAGACGGTCTATGGCTACACCTTC	CASSEWRETVYGYTF
TRBD2	NA	TRBV5-4	TRBJ2-1	TGTGCCAGCAGCATGGGACTAGCGGATAACAATGAGCAGTTCTTC	CASSMGLADNNEQFF
TRBD1	NA	TRBV6-1	TRBJ1-2	TGTGCCAGCAGTCTAGGGGGCGGGGGGAACTATGGCTACACCTTC	CASSLGGGGNYGYTF
TRBD1	NA	TRBV2	TRBJ2-7	TGTGCCAGCAGTGAACAGGGGGCTAGTGGGGAGCAGTACTTC	CASSEQGASGEQYF
NA	few	TRBV4-3	TRBJ2-1	TGCGCCAGCAGCCAAGAGGGTATCGGGAGTATCTACAATGAGCAGTTCTTC	CASSQEGIGSIYNEQFF
NA	NA	TRBV5-5	TRBJ1-5	TGTGCCAGCAGCACCGAGGGGACGGGGCCCCAGCATTTT	CASSTEGTGPQHF
NA	NA	TRBV7-9	TRBJ1-1	TGTGCCAGCAGCTTAGGAGCGGCAGGTGAAGCTTTCTTT	CASSLGAAGEAFF
NA	NA	TRBV2	TRBJ1-1	TGTGCCAGCAGTGTACAGGGGAACACTGAAGCTTTCTTT	CASSVQGNTEAFF
TRBD2	once	TRBV5-6	TRBJ2-1	TGTGCCAGCAGCCCTCTAGCGGGGTCCTACAATGAGCAGTTCTTC	CASSPLAGSYNEQFF
NA	NA	TRBV19	TRBJ2-7	TGTGCCAGCTCGAGGCAGACCTCCTACGAGCAGTACTTC	CASSRQTSYEQYF
NA	NA	TRBV7-2	TRBJ2-1	TGTGCCAGCAGCCGCGACTGGATCTACAATGAGCAGTTCTTC	CASSRDWIYNEQFF
NA	NA	TRBV15	TRBJ2-3	TGTGCCACCAGCAGAGGAACCAGCTTTTCCACAGATACGCAGTATTTT	CATSRGTSFSTDTQYF
TRBD2	NA	TRBV5-1	TRBJ2-1	TGCGCCAGCAGATGGGGGACTAGCGGGGTCAAGAATGAGCAGTTCTTC	CASRWGTSGVKNEQFF
NA	NA	TRBV29-1	TRBJ1-3	TGCAGCGTTGGAGGGGGTGGAAACACCATATATTTT	CSVGGGGNTIYF
NA	NA	TRBV7-2	TRBJ2-1	TGTGCCAGCAGCTCCCGGCGCCCCAGGGGGGACGAGCAGTTCTTC	CASSSRRPRGDEQFF
NA	NA	TRBV11-3	TRBJ2-1	TGTGCCAGCAGCTTTGCCCAATACAATGAGCAGTTCTTC	CASSFAQYNEQFF
TRBD2	NA	TRBV7-9	TRBJ2-3	TGTGCCAGCAGCCGACATAGCGGGGCTAGCACAGATACGCAGTATTTT	CASSRHSGASTDTQYF
NA	NA	TRBV19	TRBJ2-5	TGTGCCAGTAGTTCTACCCGGGCAGAGACCCAGTACTTC	CASSSTRAETQYF
NA	NA	TRBV5-6	TRBJ2-1	TGTGCCAGCAGCTCCCTCGCGGGCCGATACAATGAGCAGTTCTTC	CASSSLAGRYNEQFF
NA	NA	TRBV6-5	TRBJ1-4	TGTGCCAGCAGCGGCGGACAGTATAAACTGTTTTTT	CASSGGQYKLFF
NA	NA	TRBV10-3	TRBJ1-1	TGTGCCACCAGACCGGGAGGGGACAACACTGAAGCTTTCTTT	CATRPGGDNTEAFF
TRBD1	NA	TRBV7-2	TRBJ1-1	TGTGCCAGCAGCCCGGACAGGGGGCCAGCTTTCTTT	CASSPDRGPAFF
TRBD1	NA	TRBV4-2	TRBJ1-4	TGTGCCAGCAGCCAAAGGACAGGGGAGGATGAAAAACTGTTTTTT	CASSQRTGEDEKLFF
NA	NA	TRBV2	TRBJ2-3	TGTGCCAGCAGGGAAACCCCACAGGGCCCAGGGGCAGATACGCAGTATTTT	CASRETPQGPGADTQYF
TRBD2	many	TRBV19	TRBJ2-7	TGTGCCAGTAGTATGCAGCCTAGCGGGAGCTACGAGCAGTACTTC	CASSMQPSGSYEQYF
NA	NA	TRBV5-6	TRBJ1-5	TGTGCCAGCAGCTTGGACAGAAATCAGCCCCAGCATTTT	CASSLDRNQPQHF